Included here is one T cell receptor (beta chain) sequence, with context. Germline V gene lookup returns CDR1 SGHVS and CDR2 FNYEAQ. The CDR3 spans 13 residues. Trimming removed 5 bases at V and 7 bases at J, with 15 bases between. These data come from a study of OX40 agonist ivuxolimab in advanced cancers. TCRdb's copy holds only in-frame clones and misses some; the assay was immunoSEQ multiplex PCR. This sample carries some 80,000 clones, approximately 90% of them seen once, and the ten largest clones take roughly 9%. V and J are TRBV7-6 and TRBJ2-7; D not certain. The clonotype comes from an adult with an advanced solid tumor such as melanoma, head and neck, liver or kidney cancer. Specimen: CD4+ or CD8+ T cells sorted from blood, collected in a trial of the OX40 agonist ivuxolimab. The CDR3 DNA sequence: TGTGCCAGCAGCCCGCGTGGGCCCCTTGAGCAGTACTTC. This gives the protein CASSPRGPLEQYF.